This passage covers 29 T cell receptor beta chains from one sample sequenced in a study of blood T cell repertoires in COVID-19. Generated by immunoSEQ multiplex PCR, the TCRdb table keeps only in-frame clones and is missing some. The sample yields some 320,000 clones, around nine tenths seen once. Sequenced sample: PBMCs or T cells enriched from blood (not recorded which). All receptors come from a woman between 50 and 59 years old who had been exposed to COVID-19.

This rearrangement joins TRBV5-1 to TRBJ1-1, with a tentative D call TRBD1 (6 bases). CDR1 and CDR2 from the germline V gene are SGHRS and YFSETQ. This CDR3 is built from 16 residues. V was clipped by 0 bases and J by 0 bases, with 12 bases between them. This chain's CDR3 is CASSLAGPGVNTEAFF. DNA for the CDR3: TGCGCCAGCAGCTTGGCCGGCCCAGGGGTGAACACTGAAGCTTTCTTT.

The V and J genes are TRBV5-6 and TRBJ1-6; weak D call: TRBD1 (5 bases). V lost 4 bases and J 6 bases, leaving 14 bases between the germline ends. The CDR3 totals 15 residues. CDR1 is SGHDT, CDR2 YYEEEE, per germline. CDR3 amino acids: CASSNRDFPNSPLHF. The CDR3 DNA follows: TGTGCCAGCAGCAACCGGGACTTTCCTAATTCACCCCTCCACTTT.

V and J are TRBV28 and TRBJ1-6; D is perhaps TRBD1 (5 bases). Trimming stripped 8 bases from V and 7 bases from J, with 18 bases between. The CDR3 totals 15 residues. Looked up from germline, CDR1 is MDHEN and CDR2 is SYDVKM. The CDR3, as DNA: TGTGCCAGCCTCACGGGGGGGGTTGGGAATTCACCCCTCCACTTT. Translating it yields CASLTGGVGNSPLHF.

V usage is TRBV12-5 and J usage is TRBJ2-3; 7 bases match TRBD1. The CDR3 extends over 20 amino acids. With 2 bases clipped from V and 0 bases from J, the junction kept 17 bases outside the gene matches. The V gene's germline CDR1 is LGHNT and CDR2 FRNRAP. CDR3 in DNA: TGTGCTAGTGGTTTGCCCTCCGGGACAGCCCACCAAATTAGCACAGATACGCAGTATTTT. This gives the protein CASGLPSGTAHQISTDTQYF.

This clone was recorded only once. This rearrangement joins TRBV5-1 to TRBJ1-1; no reliable D call. CDR3 length: 14 amino acids. CDR1 and CDR2 from the germline V gene are SGHRS and YFSETQ. V shed 3 bases and J shed 6 bases, with 15 bases lying between them. CDR3 region: CASSSRANNAEAFF. The CDR3, as DNA: TGCGCCAGCAGCTCGCGGGCCAACAACGCTGAAGCTTTCTTT.

The chain combines TRBV19 with TRBJ2-2, with a possible D match to TRBD1 (5 bases). Germline values: CDR1 LNHDA, CDR2 SQIVND (reference sequence). V lost 5 bases and J 0 bases, leaving 13 bases between the germline ends. The CDR3 has 16 residues. CDR3 region: CASSFDSRANTGELFF. CDR3 DNA sequence: TGTGCCAGTAGTTTCGACAGTCGAGCGAACACCGGGGAGCTGTTTTTT.

This CDR3 is CASSLTGGSGNTIYF. The CDR3 DNA sequence: TGTGCCAGCTCACTAACAGGGGGCTCTGGAAACACCATATATTTT. V is TRBV18 and J is TRBJ1-3; 8 bases align to TRBD1. The CDR3 has 15 residues. Germline loops: CDR1 KGHSH, CDR2 LQKENI. J gave up 0 bases and V 4 bases, and 2 bases lay outside the gene matches.

The chain uses TRBV2 and TRBJ2-5; 7 bases line up with TRBD2. Trimming cost V 6 bases and J 6 bases; bases outside gene matches: 7. This CDR3 has 13 amino acids. Germline V gene sequence: CDR1 SNHLY, CDR2 FYNNEI. The CDR3 coding sequence is TGTGCCAGCAGCGGGGAGGGCGCGCAGACCCAGTACTTC. Residues: CASSGEGAQTQYF.

The chain employs TRBV25-1 and TRBJ1-3; 7 bases are a match to TRBD1. Germline CDR1 reads MGHDK; CDR2 reads SYGVNS. The CDR3 covers 14 residues. Germline trimming cut 6 bases from V and 2 bases from J; bases unmatched to any gene: 4. CDR3 nucleotides: TGTGCCAGCAGCGTGACAGGGACTGGAAACACCATATATTTT. Translated, it gives CASSVTGTGNTIYF. Complete variable domain (other parts from reference TRBV25-1 and TRBJ1-3): EADIYQTPRYLVIGTGKKITLECSQTMGHDKMYWYQQDPGMELHLIHYSYGVNSTEKGDLSSESTVSRIRTEHFPLTLESARPSHTSQYLCASSVTGTGNTIYFGEGSWLTVV.

V is TRBV5-1 and J is TRBJ2-7; 8 nucleotides agree with TRBD1. Germline V lookup: CDR1 SGHRS, CDR2 YFSETQ. This CDR3 region has 16 residues. Trimming cost V 0 bases and J 3 bases; bases outside gene matches: 8. This chain's CDR3 is CASSLGQGFSNYEQYF. CDR3 nucleotides: TGCGCCAGCAGCTTGGGACAGGGGTTCTCTAACTACGAGCAGTACTTC.

This chain joins TRBV18 and TRBJ1-3; possibly TRBD1 for D (6 bases). The CDR3 has 14 amino acids. Trimming left V 1 base short and J 3 bases short, with 7 bases between. Per germline, CDR1 KGHSH and CDR2 LQKENI. DNA of the CDR3: TGTGCCAGCTCACCACAGACAGGTGGAAACACCATATATTTT. As protein: CASSPQTGGNTIYF.

This CDR3 is CASSEWGGEQFF. DNA of the CDR3: TGTGCCAGCAGTGAGTGGGGGGGTGAGCAGTTCTTC. The chain employs TRBV6-4 and TRBJ2-1, with 7 bases identical to TRBD2. CDR1 and CDR2 from the germline V gene are MRHNA and SNTAGT. V shed 3 bases and J 9 bases; nucleotides not matched to a gene: 2. The CDR3 has 12 amino acids.

The chain recombines TRBV28 with TRBJ1-4, with a possible D match to TRBD1 (5 bases). The CDR3 is 16 residues long. V lost 5 bases and J lost 1, with 14 bases in between. Germline V gives CDR1 MDHEN, CDR2 SYDVKM. The CDR3 region is CASSAIGGGTNEKLFF. CDR3 bases: TGTGCCAGCAGTGCCATCGGGGGTGGAACTAATGAAAAACTGTTTTTT.

The table lists this clone with a few counts. J is TRBJ2-3 and V is TRBV7-2; D is perhaps TRBD2 (6 bases). Germline V gene sequence: CDR1 SGHTA, CDR2 FQGNSA. The CDR3 covers 16 residues. Trimming shortened V by 1 base and J by 1 base, and 12 bases separated the two germline ends. CDR3 residues: CASSLEFPSGTDTQYF. CDR3 nucleotide sequence: TGTGCCAGCAGCTTAGAGTTCCCTAGCGGCACAGATACGCAGTATTTT.

The chain employs TRBV7-6 and TRBJ2-7; 8 bases are shared with TRBD1. The CDR3 is made up of 13 amino acids. Germline V gives CDR1 SGHVS, CDR2 FNYEAQ. Trimming removed 6 bases from V and 2 bases from J; junction bases left unmatched: 3. The chain's CDR3 is CASSPTGAYEQYF. For the CDR3, the DNA is TGTGCCAGCAGTCCGACAGGGGCCTACGAGCAGTACTTC.

CDR3 amino acids: CASSLGSSSRTDTQYF. The CDR3, as DNA: TGTGCCAGCAGCTTGGGAAGTAGCAGCCGCACAGATACGCAGTATTTT. This chain uses TRBV5-4 with TRBJ2-3; D gene unclear. V lost 0 bases and J 1 base, leaving 12 bases between the germline ends. The CDR3 is 16 residues long. The germline CDR1 and CDR2 sequences are SGHNT and YYREEE (reference sequence).

The chain joins TRBV5-4 to TRBJ2-5; the match to TRBD2 covers 8 bases. The CDR3 consists of 14 residues. The J segment lost 5 bases and the V segment lost 3 bases, leaving 6 bases of the junction unmatched. Per the germline V gene, CDR1 is SGHNT and CDR2 is YYREEE (reference sequence). The chain's CDR3 is CASSSGGDGETQYF. In nucleotides, the CDR3 is TGTGCCAGCAGCTCGGGGGGGGACGGTGAGACCCAGTACTTC.

The chain has TRBV3-1 (or the pseudogene TRBV3-2) and TRBJ1-1, with D perhaps TRBD1 (5 bases). Between the trimmed V and J ends, which lost 4 bases and 1 base, there was a span of 7 bases. The V gene's germline CDR1 is LGHDT and CDR2 YNNKEL (reference sequence). CDR3 length: 13 amino acids. The CDR3 coding sequence is TGTGCCAGCAGCCCAGGGTGGAACACTGAAGCTTTCTTT. It is translated as CASSPGWNTEAFF.

The CDR3 loop is CASRRQENANYGYTF. The CDR3 nucleotides are TGTGCCAGCAGGCGCCAGGAAAATGCTAACTATGGCTACACCTTC. The chain couples TRBV27 to TRBJ1-2; no reliable D call. This CDR3 is 15 amino acids long. Germline CDR1 reads MNHEY; CDR2 reads SMNVEV (reference sequence). The ends were cut back, 6 bases at V and 0 bases at J, with 14 bases in the middle.

This chain connects TRBV19 to TRBJ1-5, with 7 bases matching TRBD1. CDR1 and CDR2 from the germline V gene are LNHDA and SQIVND (reference sequence). The CDR3 has 13 amino acids. After removal of 3 bases from V and 7 bases from J, the junction contained 3 bases not matched to a gene. DNA for the CDR3: TGTGCCAGTAGTATCTTAGGGGGCCAGCCCCAGCATTTT. This translates into CASSILGGQPQHF.

This chain uses TRBV19 with TRBJ1-2; the match to TRBD1 covers 7 bases. The CDR3 consists of 14 residues. V shed 6 bases, J shed 4 bases, and the junction held 8 bases outside the gene matches. CDR1 and CDR2 (germline): LNHDA, SQIVND (reference sequence). The CDR3: CASSPTGPGYGYTF. In DNA, the CDR3 is TGTGCCAGTAGCCCGACAGGGCCCGGCTATGGCTACACCTTC.

This chain joins TRBV15 and TRBJ2-5; D may be TRBD2 (5 bases). This CDR3 has 15 residues. The V gene's germline CDR1 is LNHNV and CDR2 YYDKDF (reference sequence). The ends were cut back, 2 bases at V and 1 base at J, with 11 bases in the middle. CDR3 in DNA: TGTGCCACCAGCAGAACGAGGGCCCTCCAAGAGACCCAGTACTTC. Translating gives CATSRTRALQETQYF.

In DNA form, the CDR3 reads TGTGCCTGGAGCCCCTCCGGAGGGGGCTACACCTTC. Protein product: CAWSPSGGGYTF. The V and J genes are TRBV30 and TRBJ1-2; D call uncertain. V was shortened by 3 bases and J by 8 bases, with 13 bases between the two germline ends. There are 12 residues in the CDR3. Germline loops: CDR1 GTSNPN, CDR2 SVGIG (reference sequence).

The chain carries TRBV5-1 and TRBJ2-7; 7 positions agree with TRBD2. Trimming at V came to 4 bases and at J to 6 bases, leaving 4 bases not matched to a gene. This CDR3 spans 12 amino acids. The germline V gene has CDR1 SGHRS and CDR2 YFSETQ. The CDR3 nucleotides are TGCGCCAGCAGCGAACCGGGGGGCGAGCAGTACTTC. Residues: CASSEPGGEQYF. Full variable domain (outside the CDR3, taken from reference TRBV5-1 and TRBJ2-7): KAGVTQTPRYLIKTRGQQVTLSCSPISGHRSVSWYQQTPGQGLQFLFEYFSETQRNKGNFPGRFSGRQFSNSRSEMNVSTLELGDSALYLCASSEPGGEQYFGPGTRLTVT.

This clone was detected only once. This chain's CDR3 is CSARLGLNNEKLFF. The CDR3, as DNA: TGCAGCGCCCGCTTGGGACTTAACAATGAAAAACTGTTTTTT. This chain joins TRBV29-1 and TRBJ1-4, with a weak D call TRBD1 (5 bases). V was shortened by 7 bases and J by 5 bases, with 17 bases between the two germline ends. This CDR3 region has 14 residues. Per the germline V gene, CDR1 is SQVTM and CDR2 is ANQGSEA.

The V and J genes are TRBV5-1 and TRBJ1-3, with D hard to call. CDR3 size: 15 residues. The germline V and J ends were trimmed by 2 bases and 1 base, with 10 bases remaining between them. Germline CDR1 reads SGHRS; CDR2 reads YFSETQ. The CDR3 DNA sequence: TGCGCCAGCAGCTTTGTGACGGGGTCTGGAAACACCATATATTTT. This codes for CASSFVTGSGNTIYF.

The rearrangement uses TRBV11-1 and TRBJ1-6, with 9 bases that match TRBD1. Unmatched junction bases numbered 6, after V lost 5 bases and J lost 7 bases. This CDR3 has 15 amino acids. Per germline, CDR1 SGHAT and CDR2 FQDESV (reference sequence). CDR3: CASSPGQGRNSPLHF. In DNA, the CDR3 is TGTGCCAGCAGCCCGGGACAGGGAAGGAATTCACCCCTCCACTTT.

V is TRBV5-1 and J is TRBJ2-5, with a possible D match to TRBD1 (5 bases). CDR1 is SGHRS, CDR2 YFSETQ, per germline. V shed 0 bases and J shed 0 bases, with 12 bases lying between them. This CDR3 is built from 16 residues. CDR3 loop: CASSLEGQRYQETQYF. CDR3 DNA sequence: TGCGCCAGCAGCTTGGAAGGACAACGGTACCAAGAGACCCAGTACTTC.

As for this clone: The junction and the germline gene differ at one end; a read error may be behind it. The rearrangement joins TRBV18 to TRBJ1-4; the D is unclear. The CDR3 is 10 residues long. Germline-derived CDR1 and CDR2 are KGHSH and LQKENI. This CDR3 reads CASSPLGSPF. DNA for the CDR3: TGTGCCAGCTCGCCCCTCGGGAGTCCTTTT. Based on the CDR3 plus reference TRBV18 and TRBJ1-4, the full variable domain is NAGVMQNPRHLVRRRGQEARLRCSPMKGHSHVYWYRQLPEEGLKFMVYLQKENIIDESGMPKERFSAEFPKEGPSILRIQQVVRGDSAAYFCASSPLGSPFGSGTQLSVL.